Shown below are 6 T cell receptor beta chains from a single sample sequenced in a study of blood T cell repertoires in COVID-19 (dated by TCRdb to the early 2020s). The library was prepared using the immunoSEQ multiplex PCR assay. Here the immuneACCESS table is served through TCRdb, limited to in-frame sequences with V and J called. Missing clones are a known gap in these copies; in checked studies unresolved V genes cover under half, and the rest lacks a known reason. The sample table contains fewer than 250,000 clones; only one count was recorded for 70% to 90% of them. The ten top clones hold around 4.8% of the sample. Sequencing input: peripheral blood. The receptors stem from a middle-aged woman with acute or convalescent COVID-19.

In nucleotides, the CDR3 is TGTGCCAGCAGGCAGAGACAGCTTAGCAATCAGCCCCAGCATTTT. Translated: CASRQRQLSNQPQHF. The chain employs TRBV2 and TRBJ1-5; possibly TRBD1 for D (5 bases). V dropped 6 bases and J dropped 0 bases, with 12 bases sitting between them. This CDR3 has 15 residues. Germline CDR1 SNHLY, CDR2 FYNNEI.

The chain is built from TRBV7-9 and TRBJ1-1; D is perhaps TRBD1 (5 bases). V lost 1 base and J 4 bases, leaving 7 bases between the germline ends. CDR1 and CDR2 (germline): SEHNR, FQNEAQ (reference sequence). CDR3 size: 13 residues. The CDR3 sequence: CASSLGGPTEAFF. In DNA, the CDR3 is TGTGCCAGCAGCTTAGGGGGCCCCACTGAAGCTTTCTTT. Based on the CDR3 plus reference TRBV7-9 and TRBJ1-1, the full variable domain is DTGVSQNPRHKITKRGQNVTFRCDPISEHNRLYWYRQTLGQGPEFLTYFQNEAQLEKSRLLSDRFSAERPKGSFSTLEIQRTEQGDSAMYLCASSLGGPTEAFFGQGTRLTVV.

The V and J genes are TRBV6-5 and TRBJ1-1; 7 nucleotides match TRBD1. J gave up 1 base and V 6 bases, and 5 bases lay outside the gene matches. Per the germline V gene, CDR1 is MNHEY and CDR2 is SVGAGI. The CDR3 has 14 residues. The DNA of the CDR3 is TGTGCCAGCAGAGCGAGGGACAGGAACACTGAAGCTTTCTTT. Its protein is CASRARDRNTEAFF.

V and J are TRBV6-1 and TRBJ2-1; D ambiguous. The CDR3 runs 17 residues. Trimming took off 2 bases at V and 0 bases at J, with 14 bases between the two ends. Per germline, CDR1 MNHNS and CDR2 SASEGT. CDR3 loop: CASSEPPSLSSYNEQFF. The CDR3 bases are TGTGCCAGCAGTGAACCCCCATCCTTGAGCTCCTACAATGAGCAGTTCTTC.

The V and J genes are TRBV13 and TRBJ2-1, with TRBD2 matching over 9 bases. Trimming at V came to 6 bases and at J to 7 bases, leaving 13 bases not matched to a gene. The CDR3 is made up of 16 amino acids. Per germline, CDR1 PRHDT and CDR2 FYEKMQ (reference sequence). The DNA for the CDR3 is TGTGCCAGCAGAACCCCCTGGCGGGGGGGGAAGAATGAGCAGTTCTTC. As protein: CASRTPWRGGKNEQFF.

The J gene is TRBJ1-4, the V gene TRBV4-1; 7 nucleotides match TRBD1. The CDR3 runs 16 residues. The ends lost 4 bases at V and 4 bases at J; junction bases unmatched: 9. The germline CDR1 and CDR2 sequences are MGHRA and YSYEKL. The CDR3 nucleotides are TGCGCCAGCAGCCGGGAGGAGGGGGCCGGTAATGAAAAACTGTTTTTT. It translates to CASSREEGAGNEKLFF.